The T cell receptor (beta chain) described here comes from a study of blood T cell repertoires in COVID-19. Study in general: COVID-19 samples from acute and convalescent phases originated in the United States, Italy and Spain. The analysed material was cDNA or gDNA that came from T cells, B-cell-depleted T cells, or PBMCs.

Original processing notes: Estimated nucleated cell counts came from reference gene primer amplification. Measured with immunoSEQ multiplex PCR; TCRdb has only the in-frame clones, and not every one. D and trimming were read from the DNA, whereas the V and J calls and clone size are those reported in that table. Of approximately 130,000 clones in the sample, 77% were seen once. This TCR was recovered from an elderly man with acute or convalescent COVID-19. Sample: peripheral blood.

The CDR3 protein is CASSLGVRGNSPLHF. The CDR3 DNA follows: TGTGCCAGCAGCTTAGGGGTTCGGGGGAATTCACCCCTCCACTTT. The chain recombines TRBV7-2 with TRBJ1-6; weak D call: TRBD1 (5 bases). CDR1 and CDR2 (germline): SGHTA, FQGNSA. With 1 base removed from V and 7 bases from J, the gap between germline ends came to 11 bases. CDR3 length: 15 amino acids.